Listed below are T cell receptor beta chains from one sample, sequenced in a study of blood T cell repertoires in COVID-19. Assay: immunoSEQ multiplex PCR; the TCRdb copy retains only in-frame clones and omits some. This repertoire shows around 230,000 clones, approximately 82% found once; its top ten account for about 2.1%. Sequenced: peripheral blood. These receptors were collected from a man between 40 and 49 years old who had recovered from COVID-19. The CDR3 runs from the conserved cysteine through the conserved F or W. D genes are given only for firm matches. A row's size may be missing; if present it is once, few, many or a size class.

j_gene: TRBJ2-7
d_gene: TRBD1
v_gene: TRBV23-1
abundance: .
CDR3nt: TGCGCCAGCAGTCAATCGGGACAGGGGGCGAGCTCCTACGAGCAGTACTTC
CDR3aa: CASSQSGQGASSYEQYF

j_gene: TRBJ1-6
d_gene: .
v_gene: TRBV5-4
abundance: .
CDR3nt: TGTGCCAGCAGCTTTTCGGCTCAGGTGGATTCACCCCTCCACTTT
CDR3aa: CASSFSAQVDSPLHF

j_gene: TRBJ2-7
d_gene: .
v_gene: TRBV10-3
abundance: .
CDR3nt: TGTGCCATCATGAAGTTCGCGGACGGGGTATCCGAGCAGTACTTC
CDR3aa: CAIMKFADGVSEQYF

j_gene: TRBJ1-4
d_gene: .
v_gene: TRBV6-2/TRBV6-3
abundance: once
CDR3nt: TGTGCCAGCAGTTACTGGGCGTCGGATGAAAAACTGTTTTTT
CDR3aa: CASSYWASDEKLFF

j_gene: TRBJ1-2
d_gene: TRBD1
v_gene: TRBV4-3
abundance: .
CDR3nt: TGCGCCAGCAGCCAAGGCGTCCCGGGACAGGGCTTCTATGGCTACACCTTC
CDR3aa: CASSQGVPGQGFYGYTF

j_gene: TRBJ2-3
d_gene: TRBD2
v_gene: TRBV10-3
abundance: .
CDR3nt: TGTGCCATCAGTGACTCCGGGACTAGCTCAGATACGCAGTATTTT
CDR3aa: CAISDSGTSSDTQYF

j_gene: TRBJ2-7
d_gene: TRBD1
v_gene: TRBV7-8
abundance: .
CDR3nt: TGTGCCAGCAGTCTACCCGCGGGCGGACAGGTGCCCTACGAGCAGTACTTC
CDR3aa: CASSLPAGGQVPYEQYF

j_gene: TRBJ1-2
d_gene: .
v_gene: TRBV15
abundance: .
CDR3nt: TGTGCCACCAGCAGAGGGAGGGGAACCGATCCTAACTATGGCTACACCTTC
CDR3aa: CATSRGRGTDPNYGYTF

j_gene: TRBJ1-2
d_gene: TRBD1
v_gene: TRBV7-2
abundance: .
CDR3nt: TGTGCCAGCAGCTTCCGGGACAGGGGGTCTCTCAACTATGGCTACACCTTC
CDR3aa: CASSFRDRGSLNYGYTF

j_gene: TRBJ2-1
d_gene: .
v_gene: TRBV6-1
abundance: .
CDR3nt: TGTGCCAGCAGTGAAGACCGAGACAATGAGCAGTTCTTC
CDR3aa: CASSEDRDNEQFF

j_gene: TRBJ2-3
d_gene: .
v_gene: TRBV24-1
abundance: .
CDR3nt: TGTGCCACCAGTGGGATAGGTCCAGGGGAAGGAACAGATACGCAGTATTTT
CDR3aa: CATSGIGPGEGTDTQYF

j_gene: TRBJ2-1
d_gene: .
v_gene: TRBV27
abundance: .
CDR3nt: TGTGCCAGCAGTCCGCGAGCCTACAATGAGCAGTTCTTC
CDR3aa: CASSPRAYNEQFF

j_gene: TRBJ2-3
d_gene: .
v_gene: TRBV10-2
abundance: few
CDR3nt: TGCGCCAGCAGGGCGGGACCCCACTTCACAGATACGCAGTATTTT
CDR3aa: CASRAGPHFTDTQYF

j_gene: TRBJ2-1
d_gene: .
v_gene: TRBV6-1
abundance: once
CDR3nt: TGTGCCAGCAGTGGCGATAGACGAGAGCCTAGCTCCTACAATGAGCAGTTCTTC
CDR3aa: CASSGDRREPSSYNEQFF

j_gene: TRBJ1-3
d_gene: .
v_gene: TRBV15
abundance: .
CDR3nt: TGTGCCACCAGCGTGGGGGCAGGCTCTGGAAACACCATATATTTT
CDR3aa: CATSVGAGSGNTIYF

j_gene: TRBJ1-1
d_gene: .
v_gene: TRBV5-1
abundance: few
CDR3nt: TGCGCCAGCAGCTTGGGGTACAGGGTGAACACTGAAGCTTTCTTT
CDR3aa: CASSLGYRVNTEAFF

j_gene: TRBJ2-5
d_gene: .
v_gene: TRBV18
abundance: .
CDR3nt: TGTGCCAGCTCACCAGGCGGACTGGCTTCGGAGACCCAGTACTTC
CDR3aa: CASSPGGLASETQYF

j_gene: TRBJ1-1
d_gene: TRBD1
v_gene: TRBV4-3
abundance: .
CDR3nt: TGCGCCAGCAGCCAAGTTCGGACAGGGCAGGCTGAAGCTTTCTTT
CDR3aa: CASSQVRTGQAEAFF

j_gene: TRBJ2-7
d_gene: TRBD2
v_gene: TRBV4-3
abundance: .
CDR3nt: TGCGCCAGCAGCCTCCGGGCGGGGGGCGGCGAGCAGTACTTC
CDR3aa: CASSLRAGGGEQYF

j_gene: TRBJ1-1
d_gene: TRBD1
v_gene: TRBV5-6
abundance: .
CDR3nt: TGTGCCAGCAGCTTTCGTGGACAGGGAGCTGAAGCTTTCTTT
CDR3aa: CASSFRGQGAEAFF

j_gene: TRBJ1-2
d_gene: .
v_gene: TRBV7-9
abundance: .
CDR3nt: TGTGCCAGCCTTACTGATAACTATGGCTACACCTTC
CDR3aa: CASLTDNYGYTF

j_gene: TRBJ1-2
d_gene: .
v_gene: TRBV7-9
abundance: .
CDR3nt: TGTGCCAGCAGCTTAGCGGCGGCTAACTATGGCTACACCTTC
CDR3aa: CASSLAAANYGYTF

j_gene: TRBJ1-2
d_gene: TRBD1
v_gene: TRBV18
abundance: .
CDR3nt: TGTGCCAGCTCACCACCCTCGGACAGGGGGCTCCTAGGCTACACCTTC
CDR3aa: CASSPPSDRGLLGYTF

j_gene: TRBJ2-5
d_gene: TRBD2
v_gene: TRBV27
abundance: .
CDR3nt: TGTGCCAGCAGCGTAGGGACTAGCGGGGGGGCCATGAAGACCCAGTACTTC
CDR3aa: CASSVGTSGGAMKTQYF

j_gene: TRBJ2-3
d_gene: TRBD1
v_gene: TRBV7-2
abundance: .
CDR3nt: TGTGCCAGCAGCTTAAAAGGCCTGGGACAGTTCATAGATACGCAGTATTTT
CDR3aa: CASSLKGLGQFIDTQYF

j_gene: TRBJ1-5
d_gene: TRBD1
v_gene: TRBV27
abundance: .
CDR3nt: TGTGCCAGCAGTCCACAGGGGGCGGATCAGCCCCAGCATTTT
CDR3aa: CASSPQGADQPQHF

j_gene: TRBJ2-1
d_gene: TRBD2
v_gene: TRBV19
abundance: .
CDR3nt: TGTGCCAGTAGTGTAGCGGGAGGGCCCTACAATGAGCAGTTCTTC
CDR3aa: CASSVAGGPYNEQFF

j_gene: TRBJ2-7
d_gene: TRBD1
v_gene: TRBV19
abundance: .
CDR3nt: TGTGCCTGCCGTCCGGGACAGAGCTCCTACGAGCAGTACTTC
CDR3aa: CACRPGQSSYEQYF

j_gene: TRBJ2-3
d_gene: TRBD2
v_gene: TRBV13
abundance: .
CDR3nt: TGTGCCAGCAGCTTAGGGGGGCTAGCGGGAGCTGAGACAGATACGCAGTATTTT
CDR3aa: CASSLGGLAGAETDTQYF

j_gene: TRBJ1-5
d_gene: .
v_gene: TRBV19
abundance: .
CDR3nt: TGTGCCAGTAGTACCGTCCCGGGGGGCAATCAGCCCCAGCATTTT
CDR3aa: CASSTVPGGNQPQHF

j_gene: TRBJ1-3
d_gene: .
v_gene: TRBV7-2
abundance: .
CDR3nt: TGTGCCAGCAGCTCCAAGCCGGGACTCCCCATATATTTT
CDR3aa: CASSSKPGLPIYF

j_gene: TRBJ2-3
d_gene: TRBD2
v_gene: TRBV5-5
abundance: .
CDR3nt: TGTGCCAGCAGCCGACTCGCGGGGGGCACAGATACGCAGTATTTT
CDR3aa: CASSRLAGGTDTQYF

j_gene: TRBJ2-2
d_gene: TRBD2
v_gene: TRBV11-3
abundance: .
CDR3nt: TGTGCCAGCAGCCCGGGGGGGGTGAACACCGGGGAGCTGTTTTTT
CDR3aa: CASSPGGVNTGELFF

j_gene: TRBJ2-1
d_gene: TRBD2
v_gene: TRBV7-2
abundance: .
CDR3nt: TGTGCCAGCAGCTCAACTCGCGGGAGAGATGAGCAGTTCTTC
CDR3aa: CASSSTRGRDEQFF

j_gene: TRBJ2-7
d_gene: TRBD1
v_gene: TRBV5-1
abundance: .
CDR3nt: TGCGCCAGCAGCTTGGTAGACAGGGCCTACGAGCAGTACTTC
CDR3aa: CASSLVDRAYEQYF

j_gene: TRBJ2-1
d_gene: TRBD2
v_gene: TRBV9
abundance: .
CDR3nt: TGTGCCAGCAGCGTAGTTGGGACTAGCGGGACGTACAATGAGCAGTTCTTC
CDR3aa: CASSVVGTSGTYNEQFF

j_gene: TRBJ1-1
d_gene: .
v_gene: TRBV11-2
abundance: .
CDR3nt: TGTGCCAGCAGCTTTGGCCCGGGGGCTGAAGCTTTCTTT
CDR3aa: CASSFGPGAEAFF

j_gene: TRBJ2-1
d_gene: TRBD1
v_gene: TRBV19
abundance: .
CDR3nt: TGTGCCAGTAGTATAATCGGACAGGCCTACAATGAGCAGTTCTTC
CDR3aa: CASSIIGQAYNEQFF

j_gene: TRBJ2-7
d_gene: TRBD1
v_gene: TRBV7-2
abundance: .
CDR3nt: TGTGCCAGCAGCTCAGGACAGGGGAACGAGCAGTACTTC
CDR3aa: CASSSGQGNEQYF

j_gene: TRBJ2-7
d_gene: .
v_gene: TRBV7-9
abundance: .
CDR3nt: TGTGCCAGCAGCCACCAACTAGACTACGAGCAGTACTTC
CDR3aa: CASSHQLDYEQYF

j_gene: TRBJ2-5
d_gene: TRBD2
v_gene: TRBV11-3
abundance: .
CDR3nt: TGTGCCAGCAGCCCCCGGACTAGCGGGGGAATCCAAGAGACCCAGTACTTC
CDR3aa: CASSPRTSGGIQETQYF

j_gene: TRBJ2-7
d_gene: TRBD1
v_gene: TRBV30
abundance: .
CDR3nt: TGTGCCTGGGAAACCGGGACAGGGGACGAGCAGTACTTC
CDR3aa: CAWETGTGDEQYF

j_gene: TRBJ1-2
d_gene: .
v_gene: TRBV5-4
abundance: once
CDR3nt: TGTGCCAGCAGCTTGGGCACCGACGGGGTGAGCGGCTACACCTTC
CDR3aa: CASSLGTDGVSGYTF

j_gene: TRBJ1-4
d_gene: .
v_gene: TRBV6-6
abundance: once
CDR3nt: TGTGCCAGCAGTTCTATACTGTGGACTAATGAAAAACTGTTTTTT
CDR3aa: CASSSILWTNEKLFF

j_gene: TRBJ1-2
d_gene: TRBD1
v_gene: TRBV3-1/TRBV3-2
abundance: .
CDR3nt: TGTGCCAGCAGCCAATGGGACAGGGAAAACTATGGCTACACCTTC
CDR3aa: CASSQWDRENYGYTF

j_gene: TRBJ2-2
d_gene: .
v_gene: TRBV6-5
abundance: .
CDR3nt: TGTGCCAGCGAAGTTTTAGCCACCGGGGAGCTGTTTTTT
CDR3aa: CASEVLATGELFF

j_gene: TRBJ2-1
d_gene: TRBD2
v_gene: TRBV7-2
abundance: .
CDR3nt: TGTGCCAGCAGCCCCCAACTAGCGGGAGGGGGTCATGAGCAGTTCTTC
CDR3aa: CASSPQLAGGGHEQFF

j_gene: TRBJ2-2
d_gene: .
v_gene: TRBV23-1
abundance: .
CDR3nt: TGCGCCAGCAGCCCTCCCGGGGAGCTGTTTTTT
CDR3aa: CASSPPGELFF

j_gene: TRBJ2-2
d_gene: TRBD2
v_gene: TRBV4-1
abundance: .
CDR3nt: TGCGCCAGCAGCCAAGGGTTATTAGCGGGGGCCCCAAGGTTTGGAACCGGGGAGCTGTTTTTT
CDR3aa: CASSQGLLAGAPRFGTGELFF

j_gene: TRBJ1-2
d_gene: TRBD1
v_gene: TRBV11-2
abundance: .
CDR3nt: TGTGCCAGCAGCTCCCAACCGGGACAGGGCTTACACTATGGCTACACCTTC
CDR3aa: CASSSQPGQGLHYGYTF

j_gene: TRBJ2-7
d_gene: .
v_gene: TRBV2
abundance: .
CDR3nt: TGTGCCAGCAGTGATGTCGCGGGGGCCGACGAGCAGTACTTC
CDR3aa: CASSDVAGADEQYF

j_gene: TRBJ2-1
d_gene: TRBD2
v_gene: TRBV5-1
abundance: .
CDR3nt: TGCGCCAGCAGCGTCCCGGGACTAGGGAATGAGCAGTTCTTC
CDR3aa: CASSVPGLGNEQFF

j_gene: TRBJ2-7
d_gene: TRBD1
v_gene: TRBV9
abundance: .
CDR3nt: TGTGCCAGCAGCGTGGGCCTGACAGGGGCTAACTACGAGCAGTACTTC
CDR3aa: CASSVGLTGANYEQYF

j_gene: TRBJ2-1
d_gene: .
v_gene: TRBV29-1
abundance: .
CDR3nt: TGCAGCGTTGTGCTGGGACTGGATGAGCAGTTCTTC
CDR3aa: CSVVLGLDEQFF

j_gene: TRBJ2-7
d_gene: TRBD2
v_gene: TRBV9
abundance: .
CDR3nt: TGTGCCAGCAGCGTAGAGTCGACGGGAGGGCCAGGCGAGCAGTACTTC
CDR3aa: CASSVESTGGPGEQYF

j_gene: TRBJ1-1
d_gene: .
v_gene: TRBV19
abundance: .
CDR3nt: TGTGCCAGTAGTTCCCAATCAGACACTGAAGCTTTCTTT
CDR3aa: CASSSQSDTEAFF

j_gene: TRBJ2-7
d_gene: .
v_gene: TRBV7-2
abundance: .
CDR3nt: TGTGCCAGCAGCTTAGGGGGACTGGCGACCCGGGAGCAGTACTTC
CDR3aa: CASSLGGLATREQYF

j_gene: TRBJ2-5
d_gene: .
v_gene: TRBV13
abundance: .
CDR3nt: TGTGCCAGCAGCTTAGCTCGAGACGGAGGGGAGACCCAGTACTTC
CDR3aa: CASSLARDGGETQYF

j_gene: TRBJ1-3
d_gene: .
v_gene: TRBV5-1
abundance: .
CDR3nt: TGCGCCAGCAAAGAGGAGGACTTCCCCCTAAGGGGAAACACCATATATTTT
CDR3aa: CASKEEDFPLRGNTIYF